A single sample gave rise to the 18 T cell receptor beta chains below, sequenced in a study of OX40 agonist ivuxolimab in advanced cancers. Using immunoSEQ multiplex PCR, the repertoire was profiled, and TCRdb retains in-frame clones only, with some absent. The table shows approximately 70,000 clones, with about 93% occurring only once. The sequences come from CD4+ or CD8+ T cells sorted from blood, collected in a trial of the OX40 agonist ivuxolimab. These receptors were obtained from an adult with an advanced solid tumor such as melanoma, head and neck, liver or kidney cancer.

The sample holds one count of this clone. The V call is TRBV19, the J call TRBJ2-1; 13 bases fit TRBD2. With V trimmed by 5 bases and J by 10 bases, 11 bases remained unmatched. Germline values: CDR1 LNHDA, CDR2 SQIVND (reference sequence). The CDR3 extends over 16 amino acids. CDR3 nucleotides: TGTGCCAGTAGTGTGGGTGTGAGGACTAGCGGGAGCGAGCAGTTCTTC. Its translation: CASSVGVRTSGSEQFF.

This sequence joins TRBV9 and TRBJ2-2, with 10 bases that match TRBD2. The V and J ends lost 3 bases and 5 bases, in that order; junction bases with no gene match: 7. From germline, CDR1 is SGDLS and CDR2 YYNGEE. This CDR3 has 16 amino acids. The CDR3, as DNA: TGTGCCAGCAGCGCACTACCTAGCGGGAGAACCGGGGAGCTGTTTTTT. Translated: CASSALPSGRTGELFF.

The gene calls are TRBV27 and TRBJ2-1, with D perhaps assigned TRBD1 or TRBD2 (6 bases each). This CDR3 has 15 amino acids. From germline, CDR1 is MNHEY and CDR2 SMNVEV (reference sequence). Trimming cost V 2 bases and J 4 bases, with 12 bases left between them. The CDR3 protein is CASSLTGGAYNEQFF. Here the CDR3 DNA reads TGTGCCAGCAGTTTAACCGGGGGCGCTTACAATGAGCAGTTCTTC.

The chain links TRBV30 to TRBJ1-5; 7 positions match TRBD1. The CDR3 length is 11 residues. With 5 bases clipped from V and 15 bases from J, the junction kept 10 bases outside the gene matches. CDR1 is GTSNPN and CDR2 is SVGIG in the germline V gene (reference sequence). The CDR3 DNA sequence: TGTGCCTGGGATAAGACAGGGCCGCCGCATTTT. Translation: CAWDKTGPPHF.

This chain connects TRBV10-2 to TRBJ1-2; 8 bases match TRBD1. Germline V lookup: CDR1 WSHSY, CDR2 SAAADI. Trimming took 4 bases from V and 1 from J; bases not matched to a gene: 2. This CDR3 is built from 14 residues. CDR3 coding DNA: TGCGCCAGCAGTGCAGGGGGCTTTAACTATGGCTACACCTTC. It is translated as CASSAGGFNYGYTF.

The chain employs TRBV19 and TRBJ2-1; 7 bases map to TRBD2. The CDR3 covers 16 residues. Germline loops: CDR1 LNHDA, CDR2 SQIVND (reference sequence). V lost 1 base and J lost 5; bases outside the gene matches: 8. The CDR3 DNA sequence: TGTGCCAGTAGTATAGTGTGGGCTAGCGGAGACAATGAGCAGTTCTTC. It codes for CASSIVWASGDNEQFF.

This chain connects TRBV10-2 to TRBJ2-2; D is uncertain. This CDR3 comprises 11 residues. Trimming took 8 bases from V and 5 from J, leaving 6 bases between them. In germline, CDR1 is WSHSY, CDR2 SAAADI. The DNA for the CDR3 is TGCGCCAGCCAATTGACCGGGGAGCTGTTTTTT. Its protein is CASQLTGELFF.

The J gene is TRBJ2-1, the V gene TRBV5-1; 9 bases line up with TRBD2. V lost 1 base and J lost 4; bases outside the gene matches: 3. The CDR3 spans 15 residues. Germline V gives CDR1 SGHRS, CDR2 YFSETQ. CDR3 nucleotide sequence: TGCGCCAGCAGCTTGCCGCTAGCGGGGTACAATGAGCAGTTCTTC. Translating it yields CASSLPLAGYNEQFF.

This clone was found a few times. CDR3 coding DNA: TGTGCCAGCAGTCCGGGACTAGCGGGAGGTCCCTACAATGAGCAGTTCTTC. It specifies CASSPGLAGGPYNEQFF. The J gene is TRBJ2-1, the V gene TRBV11-3; TRBD2 agrees at 15 bases. Germline values: CDR1 SGHNT, CDR2 YENEEA. Trimming took 6 bases from V and 2 from J; bases not matched to a gene: 5. The CDR3 totals 17 residues. Combining the CDR3 with reference TRBV11-3 and TRBJ2-1 gives the whole variable domain EAGVVQSPRYKIIEKKQPVAFWCNPISGHNTLYWYLQNLGQGPELLIRYENEEAVDDSQLPKDRFSAERLKGVDSTLKIQPAELGDSAVYLCASSPGLAGGPYNEQFFGPGTRLTVL.

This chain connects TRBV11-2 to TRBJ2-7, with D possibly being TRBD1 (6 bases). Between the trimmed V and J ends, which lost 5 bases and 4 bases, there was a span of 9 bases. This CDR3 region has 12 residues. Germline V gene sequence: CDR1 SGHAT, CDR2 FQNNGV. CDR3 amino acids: CASSNGQYEQYF. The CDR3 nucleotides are TGTGCCAGCAGCAACGGACAGTACGAGCAGTACTTC.

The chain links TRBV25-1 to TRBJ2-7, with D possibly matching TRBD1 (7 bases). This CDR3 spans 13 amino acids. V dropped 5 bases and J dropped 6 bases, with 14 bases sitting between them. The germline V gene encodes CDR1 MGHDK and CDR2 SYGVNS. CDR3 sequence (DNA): TGTGCCAGCAGTTCCTCTCAGGGGGGCGAGCAGTACTTC. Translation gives CASSSSQGGEQYF.

The CDR3 sequence: CAWMFNGRINNEQFF. CDR3 coding DNA: TGTGCCTGGATGTTTAACGGGAGAATTAACAATGAGCAGTTCTTC. The gene calls are TRBV30 and TRBJ2-1, with D possibly matching TRBD2 (6 bases). The CDR3 runs 15 residues. Trimming left V 4 bases short and J 5 bases short, with 18 bases between. Per the germline V gene, CDR1 is GTSNPN and CDR2 is SVGIG (reference sequence).

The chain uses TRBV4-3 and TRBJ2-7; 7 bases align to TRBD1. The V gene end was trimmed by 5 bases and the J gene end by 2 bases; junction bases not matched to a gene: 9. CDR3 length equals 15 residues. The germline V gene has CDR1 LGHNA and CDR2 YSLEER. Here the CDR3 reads CASSRTGQDTYEQYF. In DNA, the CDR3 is TGCGCCAGCAGCAGGACAGGACAGGATACCTACGAGCAGTACTTC.

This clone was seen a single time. CDR3 in amino acids: CASSLSGTGENQPQHF. The CDR3 DNA follows: TGTGCCAGCAGTTTATCAGGGACAGGGGAGAATCAGCCCCAGCATTTT. The rearrangement uses TRBV27 and TRBJ1-5; 10 bases line up with TRBD1. This CDR3 contains 16 residues. With V trimmed by 0 bases and J by 4 bases, 3 bases remained unmatched. CDR1 is MNHEY and CDR2 is SMNVEV in the germline V gene (reference sequence).

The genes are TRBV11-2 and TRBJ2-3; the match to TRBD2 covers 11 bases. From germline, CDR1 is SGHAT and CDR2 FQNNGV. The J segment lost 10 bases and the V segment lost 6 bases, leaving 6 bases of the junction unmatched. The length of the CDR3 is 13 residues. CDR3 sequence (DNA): TGTGCCAGCAGAAGACTAGCGGGATATGCGCAGTATTTT. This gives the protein CASRRLAGYAQYF.

The CDR3 DNA follows: TGTGCCAGCAGTACGGGAGTGACCTACGAGCAGTACTTC. Its translation is CASSTGVTYEQYF. The V gene is TRBV6-5, the J gene TRBJ2-7; a weak D match, TRBD2 (6 bases). The germline V gene has CDR1 MNHEY and CDR2 SVGAGI. V was cut by 5 bases and J by 2 bases, with 10 bases left in between. The CDR3 is 13 residues long.

Here the CDR3 DNA reads TGTGCCACCTTGGAGGGCGGAACCGGGGAGCTGTTTTTT. This translates into CATLEGGTGELFF. The chain is built from TRBV28 and TRBJ2-2; tentative D call: TRBD2 (6 bases). V was clipped by 10 bases and J by 5 bases, with 14 bases between them. CDR1 and CDR2 from the germline V gene are MDHEN and SYDVKM. This CDR3 is built from 13 residues.

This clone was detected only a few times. This CDR3 is CASSFPLAKNIQYF. In DNA form, the CDR3 reads TGTGCCAGCAGTTTCCCCCTAGCCAAAAACATTCAGTACTTC. The rearrangement links TRBV11-3 to TRBJ2-4; D gene unclear. CDR1 and CDR2 from the germline V gene are SGHNT and YENEEA. The CDR3 has 14 residues. V dropped 6 bases and J dropped 0 bases, with 9 bases sitting between them.